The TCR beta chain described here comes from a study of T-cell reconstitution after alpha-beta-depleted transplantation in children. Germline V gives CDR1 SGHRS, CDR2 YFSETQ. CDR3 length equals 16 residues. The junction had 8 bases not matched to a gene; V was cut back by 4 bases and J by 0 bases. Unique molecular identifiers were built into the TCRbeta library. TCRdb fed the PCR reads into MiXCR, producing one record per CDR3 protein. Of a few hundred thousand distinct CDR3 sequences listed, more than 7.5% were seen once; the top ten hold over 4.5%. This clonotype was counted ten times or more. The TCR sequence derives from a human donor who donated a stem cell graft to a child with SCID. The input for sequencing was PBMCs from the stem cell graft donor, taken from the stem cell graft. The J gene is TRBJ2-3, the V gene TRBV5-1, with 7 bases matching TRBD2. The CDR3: CASSRGELSSTDTQYF. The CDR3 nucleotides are TGCGCCAGCAGCCGGGGGGAGCTTAGCAGCACAGATACGCAGTATTTT.